This T cell receptor beta chain was documented in a study of T cells in tuberculosis. Broader study findings: Classification accuracy was 85% to 90% (AUROC approximately 0.89) with the GMM-specific repertoire. Smaller alpha distances in active tuberculosis partly reflected shorter CDR3-alpha lengths.

Points on this clone: What it recognizes is unknown.

Latent tuberculosis screening used tuberculin skin test and IGRA at entry. Here immunoSEQ multiplex PCR was the method, and the copy in TCRdb shows in-frame clones only, minus some. This table has over 40,000 clones, about 95% appearing once. The sequenced sample consisted of PBMCs. The TCR was taken from a donor between 10 and 29 years old with latent tuberculosis or without tuberculosis infection.

DNA of the CDR3: TGTGCCAGCAGAGGTGCAGGCAGGGACTATCAGCCCCAGCATTTT. Translation: CASRGAGRDYQPQHF. This sequence joins TRBV6-5 and TRBJ1-5, with D maybe TRBD1 (5 bases). With 6 bases removed from V and 5 bases from J, the gap between germline ends came to 17 bases. CDR1 and CDR2 from the germline V gene are MNHEY and SVGAGI. The CDR3 runs to 15 residues.